The clone carrying this T cell receptor beta chain was detected only a few times. This specimen belongs to a study of blood T cells in healthy people across ages. Alongside a J-beta primer mix, a sample-barcoded 5' primer served in a second PCR lasting about 7 to 12 cycles. TCRdb re-derived calls from the 5' RACE reads in MiXCR, one entry per CDR3 protein. This table has about 570,000 distinct CDR3 sequences, approximately 27% appearing once. V was clipped by 7 bases and J by 2 bases, with 10 bases between them. The CDR3 loop spans 13 amino acids. Germline V gives CDR1 SEHNR, CDR2 FQNEAQ (reference sequence).

The source is a woman aged 70-85 years in good health. V is TRBV7-9 and J is TRBJ2-3; D might be TRBD1 or TRBD2, each matching 5 bases. Sequenced: blood. Written as DNA, the CDR3 is TGTGCCAGCAAACCGGGGACCACAGATACGCAGTATTTT. Its translation is CASKPGTTDTQYF. Full variable domain (missing parts from reference TRBV7-9 and TRBJ2-3): DTGVSQNPRHKITKRGQNVTFRCDPISEHNRLYWYRQTLGQGPEFLTYFQNEAQLEKSRLLSDRFSAERPKGSFSTLEIQRTEQGDSAMYLCASKPGTTDTQYFGPGTRLTVL.